These T cell receptor beta chains were read from a single sample in a study of control samples from healthy donors and cancer patients. Some clones are missing from TCRdb's copy, which holds only in-frame ones; the method was immunoSEQ multiplex PCR. Of 64,000 or so clones in the sample, under 95% are singletons; the top ten hold about 1.8%. The sequenced sample was PBMCs. Receptors originate from a man aged 35-49 years with colorectal cancer. Each CDR3 is given with its conserved first and last residue. D genes are given only for firm matches. Clone sizes are given selectively: once, few, many, or a class where the clone is expanded.

D gene	clone size	J gene	V gene	CDR3 protein	CDR3 DNA
-	-	TRBJ1-1	TRBV3-1/TRBV3-2	CASSQALTRRVTEAFF	TGTGCCAGCAGCCAAGCCCTAACCCGCAGGGTCACTGAAGCTTTCTTT
-	-	TRBJ1-3	TRBV7-3	CASSLGPGGTGNTIYF	TGTGCCAGCAGCTTAGGACCTGGGGGGACTGGAAACACCATATATTTT
TRBD2	-	TRBJ2-7	TRBV15	CATSREERGPYEQYF	TGTGCCACCAGCAGAGAGGAGCGGGGGCCCTACGAGCAGTACTTC
-	-	TRBJ2-5	TRBV11-3	CASSLRGAQYF	TGTGCCAGCAGCTTAAGGGGCGCCCAGTACTTC
-	-	TRBJ2-7	TRBV20-1	CSASHGTNYEQYF	TGCAGTGCTAGTCACGGGACGAACTACGAGCAGTACTTC
-	-	TRBJ2-2	TRBV13	CASSLARNTGELFF	TGTGCCAGCAGCTTAGCCAGGAACACCGGGGAGCTGTTTTTT
-	-	TRBJ2-7	TRBV29-1	CSASDGGASYEQYF	TGCAGCGCTTCCGATGGGGGGGCGTCGTACGAGCAGTACTTC
-	-	TRBJ1-2	TRBV5-1	CASSLAPGAKGYTF	TGCGCCAGCAGCTTGGCCCCGGGGGCTAAAGGCTACACCTTC
TRBD1	-	TRBJ1-4	TRBV11-3	CASSQGEPNEKLFF	TGTGCCAGCTCCCAGGGGGAACCTAATGAAAAACTGTTTTTT
-	-	TRBJ2-1	TRBV19	CASSRRRAEAGYNEQFF	TGTGCCAGTAGCAGGAGGCGCGCTGAGGCGGGATACAATGAGCAGTTCTTC
-	-	TRBJ2-5	TRBV5-1	CASSLIGNQGGGMETQYF	TGCGCCAGCAGCTTAATCGGGAACCAGGGAGGAGGGATGGAGACCCAGTACTTC
-	-	TRBJ1-1	TRBV28	CASSSTDLNTEAFF	TGTGCCAGCAGTTCGACTGACCTTAACACTGAAGCTTTCTTT
TRBD2	-	TRBJ2-7	TRBV3-1/TRBV3-2	CATGGKGSYEQYF	TGTGCCACCGGGGGGAAGGGGTCCTACGAGCAGTACTTC
-	-	TRBJ1-4	TRBV19	CASSAGRRNEKLFF	TGTGCCAGTAGTGCAGGACGCAGAAATGAAAAACTGTTTTTT
TRBD1	-	TRBJ1-2	TRBV4-1	CASSQDSEQGANGYTF	TGCGCCAGCAGCCAAGATTCGGAACAGGGGGCGAATGGCTACACCTTC
-	-	TRBJ2-7	TRBV9	CASSPRLSYEQYF	TGTGCCAGCAGCCCCCGGCTCTCCTACGAGCAGTACTTC
-	-	TRBJ1-2	TRBV5-6	CASSLDRRGYGYTF	TGTGCCAGCAGCTTGGACAGAAGAGGCTATGGCTACACCTTC
-	-	TRBJ2-3	TRBV7-9	CASSFIDTQYF	TGTGCCAGCAGCTTTATAGATACGCAGTATTTT
-	-	TRBJ1-2	TRBV2	CASSEAGRSLYGYTF	TGTGCCAGCAGTGAAGCAGGGAGGAGCCTCTATGGCTACACCTTC
TRBD2	-	TRBJ2-3	TRBV15	CATSRGTSGASTDTQYF	TGTGCCACCAGCAGAGGGACTAGCGGGGCAAGCACAGATACGCAGTATTTT
-	-	TRBJ2-2	TRBV5-1	CASSLVWQNTGELFF	TGCGCCAGCAGCTTGGTTTGGCAGAACACCGGGGAGCTGTTTTTT
-	-	TRBJ2-1	TRBV5-4	CASRKQGEREFF	TGTGCCAGCAGAAAACAGGGTGAAAGGGAGTTCTTC
TRBD1	-	TRBJ2-5	TRBV2	CASRPDRGQETQYF	TGTGCCAGCAGGCCCGACAGGGGCCAAGAGACCCAGTACTTC
-	-	TRBJ1-1	TRBV6-1	CASREGATNTEAFF	TGTGCCAGCAGAGAAGGGGCGACGAACACTGAAGCTTTCTTT
-	-	TRBJ2-1	TRBV5-6	CASSRAHEQFF	TGTGCCAGCAGCAGAGCCCATGAGCAGTTCTTC
TRBD2	-	TRBJ2-1	TRBV3-1/TRBV3-2	CASSQEGVFDAGGNNEQFF	TGTGCCAGCAGCCAAGAAGGGGTCTTCGACGCGGGGGGCAACAATGAGCAGTTCTTC
-	-	TRBJ2-3	TRBV3-1/TRBV3-2	CASSQDRAKDNTDTQYF	TGTGCCAGCAGCCAAGATCGGGCCAAGGATAACACAGATACGCAGTATTTT
TRBD1	-	TRBJ1-1	TRBV27	CASSLQGALRNTEAFF	TGTGCCAGCAGTTTACAGGGGGCACTGAGGAACACTGAAGCTTTCTTT
TRBD1	-	TRBJ2-5	TRBV3-1/TRBV3-2	CASSPGRQGMSETQYF	TGTGCCAGCAGCCCTGGTAGACAGGGGATGAGCGAGACCCAGTACTTC
-	-	TRBJ1-2	TRBV6-5	CASSWGRRNLNYGYTF	TGTGCCAGCAGTTGGGGGAGAAGGAACCTTAACTATGGCTACACCTTC
-	once	TRBJ2-7	TRBV6-1	CASSEWGRGEQYF	TGTGCCAGCAGTGAATGGGGCCGGGGGGAGCAGTACTTC
-	-	TRBJ2-5	TRBV7-9	CASSPRTAQETQYF	TGTGCCAGCAGCCCTCGGACAGCTCAAGAGACCCAGTACTTC